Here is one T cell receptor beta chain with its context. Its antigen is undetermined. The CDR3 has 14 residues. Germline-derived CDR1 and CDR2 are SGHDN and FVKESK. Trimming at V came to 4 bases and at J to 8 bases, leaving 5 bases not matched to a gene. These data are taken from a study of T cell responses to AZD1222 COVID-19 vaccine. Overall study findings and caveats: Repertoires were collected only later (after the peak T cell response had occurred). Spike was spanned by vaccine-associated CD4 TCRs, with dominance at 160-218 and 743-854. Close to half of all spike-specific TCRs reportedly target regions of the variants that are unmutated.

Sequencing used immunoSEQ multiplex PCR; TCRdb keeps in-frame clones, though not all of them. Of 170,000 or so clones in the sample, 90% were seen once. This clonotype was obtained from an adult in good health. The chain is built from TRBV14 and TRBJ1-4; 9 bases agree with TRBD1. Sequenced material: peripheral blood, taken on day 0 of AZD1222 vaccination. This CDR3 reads CASSLQGAGEKLFF. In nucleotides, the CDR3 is TGTGCCAGCAGCCTACAGGGGGCAGGCGAAAAACTGTTTTTT.